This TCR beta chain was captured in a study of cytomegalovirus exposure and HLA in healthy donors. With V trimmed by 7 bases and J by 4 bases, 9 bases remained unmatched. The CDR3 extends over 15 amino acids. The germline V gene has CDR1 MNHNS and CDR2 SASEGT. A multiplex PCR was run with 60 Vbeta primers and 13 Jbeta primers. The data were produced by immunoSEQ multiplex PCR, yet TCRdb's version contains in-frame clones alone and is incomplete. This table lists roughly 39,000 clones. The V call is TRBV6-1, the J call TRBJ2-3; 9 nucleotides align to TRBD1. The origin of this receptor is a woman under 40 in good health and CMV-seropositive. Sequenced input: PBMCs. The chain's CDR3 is CASTSRDRDADTQYF. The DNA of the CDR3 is TGTGCCAGCACCAGCCGGGACAGGGATGCAGATACGCAGTATTTT.